These 32 T cell receptor beta chains were all obtained from the same sample, sequenced in a study of post-analysis software for immune sequencing data (dated by TCRdb to about 2015). The paper's findings and limits, for the study overall: Significantly higher frequencies in patients than in controls were found for a few TRBV segments, including TRBV5-6, TRBV5-1 and TRBV20-1.

Library preparation employed PCR. TCRdb records Illumina HiSeq 2500 as the sequencer. To reduce PCR and sequencing biases, unique molecular identifiers were incorporated into the TCR beta cDNA libraries. The public reads were reprocessed in TCRdb via fastp at Q25 and MiXCR, keeping in-frame beta chains. Rows are combined by CDR3 protein, so each entry shows the most common genes and DNA. Here the sample has about 540,000 distinct CDR3 sequences; 34% occur a single time. 4.5% to 7.5% of the sample is taken by the ten largest. Their specific antigens are unknown. The sample was blood. The receptor set was obtained from a girl under 18 with multiple sclerosis.

A few counts support this clonotype. The chain has TRBV7-8 and TRBJ2-3; 8 bases match TRBD2. V was pared by 5 bases and J by 5 bases, with 12 bases of the junction left unmatched. The CDR3 totals 16 residues. Germline V gene sequence: CDR1 SGHVS, CDR2 FQNEAQ. Written as DNA, the CDR3 is TGTGCCAGCAGCCGCTCAGGTGGGACTAGGGGAGATACGCAGTATTTT. As protein: CASSRSGGTRGDTQYF.

This clonotype was seen only a few times. The rearrangement uses TRBV4-2 and TRBJ2-1, with 7 nucleotides matching TRBD1. CDR1 is LGHNA, CDR2 YNFKEQ, per germline. Trimming cost V 0 bases and J 7 bases; bases outside gene matches: 12. The CDR3 extends over 17 amino acids. The CDR3 DNA sequence: TGTGCCAGCAGCCAAGAATCGGGGACAGTTAATTTGAATGAGCAGTTCTTC. Translation gives CASSQESGTVNLNEQFF.

Regarding this clonotype: One junction end disagrees with the germline gene, perhaps due to a read error. The rearrangement links TRBV7-9 to TRBJ2-7, with D perhaps matching TRBD2 (5 bases). The germline gives CDR1 SEHNR, CDR2 FQNEAQ (reference sequence). The CDR3 sequence is 16 residues long. CDR3 bases: TGTGCCGGCAGCTTAATGTCGCGGGTAAGCTCCTACGACCAGTACTTC. Translating it yields CAGSLMSRVSSYDQYF.

The V gene is TRBV5-1, the J gene TRBJ2-1; 10 nucleotides agree with TRBD1. CDR3 length: 17 amino acids. J gave up 6 bases and V 4 bases, and 13 bases lay outside the gene matches. Per the germline V gene, CDR1 is SGHRS and CDR2 is YFSETQ. The CDR3 DNA reads TGCGCCAGCAGCACCACGACCGGGACAGGGGTTCTCAATGAGCAGTTCTTC. This sequence encodes CASSTTTGTGVLNEQFF. Drawing the rest from reference TRBV5-1 and TRBJ2-1, the complete variable domain is KAGVTQTPRYLIKTRGQQVTLSCSPISGHRSVSWYQQTPGQGLQFLFEYFSETQRNKGNFPGRFSGRQFSNSRSEMNVSTLELGDSALYLCASSTTTGTGVLNEQFFGPGTRLTVL.

The CDR3 region has the DNA TGTGCCAGCAAACGAGAGCGATCCTACAATGAGCAGTTCTTC. Amino acid sequence: CASKRERSYNEQFF. This chain joins TRBV28 and TRBJ2-1; D not resolved. The CDR3 loop spans 14 amino acids. Trimming removed 7 bases at V and 1 base at J, with 11 bases between. The V gene's germline CDR1 is MDHEN and CDR2 SYDVKM.

The chain recombines TRBV5-6 with TRBJ2-3; possible D gene TRBD2, 7 bases. Germline values: CDR1 SGHDT, CDR2 YYEEEE. V lost 0 bases, J lost 3 bases, and 17 bases lay in between. CDR3 length equals 17 residues. CDR3 in amino acids: CASSLDGRGTWTDTQYF. CDR3 nucleotide sequence: TGTGCCAGCAGCTTGGATGGGCGGGGGACATGGACAGATACGCAGTATTTT. Drawing the rest from reference TRBV5-6 and TRBJ2-3, the complete variable domain is DAGVTQSPTHLIKTRGQQVTLRCSPKSGHDTVSWYQQALGQGPQFIFQYYEEEERQRGNFPDRFSGHQFPNYSSELNVNALLLGDSALYLCASSLDGRGTWTDTQYFGPGTRLTVL.

This clonotype was counted between two and nine times. The chain joins TRBV5-1 to TRBJ2-1; no reliable D call. The germline V gene encodes CDR1 SGHRS and CDR2 YFSETQ. The CDR3 contains 14 residues. V lost 0 bases, J lost 9 bases, and 13 bases lay in between. The CDR3 region has the DNA TGCGCCAGCAGCTTGGGTTTCAGTATGGGTGAGCAGTTCTTC. Amino acids: CASSLGFSMGEQFF.

This chain uses TRBV20-1 with TRBJ1-1; tentative D call: TRBD1 (6 bases). V was shortened by 3 bases and J by 8 bases, with 22 bases between the two germline ends. The CDR3 totals 15 residues. The germline CDR1 and CDR2 sequences are DFQATT and SNEGSKA (reference sequence). CDR3 protein: CSARPMRGQGAEAFF. The DNA for the CDR3 is TGCAGTGCTAGGCCAATGCGGGGGCAGGGTGCCGAAGCTTTCTTT.

Only a few counts were recorded for this clonotype. The chain joins TRBV29-1 to TRBJ2-6; a possible D gene is TRBD1 (6 bases). The CDR3 totals 17 residues. V was cut by 0 bases and J by 0 bases, with 12 bases left in between. Germline loops: CDR1 SQVTM, CDR2 ANQGSEA. This chain's CDR3 is CSVEDREQGSGANVLTF. In nucleotides, the CDR3 is TGCAGCGTTGAAGATCGCGAACAGGGCTCTGGGGCCAACGTCCTGACTTTC. Together with reference TRBV29-1 and TRBJ2-6, the CDR3 gives the full variable domain: SAVISQKPSRDICQRGTSLTIQCQVDSQVTMMFWYRQQPGQSLTLIATANQGSEATYESGFVIDKFPISRPNLTFSTLTVSNMSPEDSSIYLCSVEDREQGSGANVLTFGAGSRLTVL.

The rearrangement joins TRBV4-2 to TRBJ2-5; D is unresolved. The J call may be in error: the DNA end matches TRBJ2-4 better. The germline CDR1 and CDR2 sequences are LGHNA and YNFKEQ. The CDR3 runs to 13 residues. The CDR3 DNA is TGTGCCAGCAGCCAAGAGCTTGAAGGCATTCAGTACTTC. Translating it yields CASSQELEGIQYF.

The CDR3 here is CASSWVTGANVLTF. DNA for the CDR3: TGTGCCAGCAGCTGGGTGACTGGGGCCAACGTCCTGACTTTC. The genes are TRBV11-2 and TRBJ2-6; D gene ambiguous. CDR1 and CDR2 from the germline V gene are SGHAT and FQNNGV. The CDR3 extends over 14 amino acids. V shed 4 bases and J shed 2 bases, with 6 bases lying between them.

The genes are TRBV12-3 or TRBV12-4 and TRBJ2-5; 10 bases fit TRBD1. With 4 bases clipped from V and 2 bases from J, the junction kept 4 bases outside the gene matches. The CDR3 extends over 15 amino acids. CDR3 protein: CASSSDRGGQETQYF. The CDR3 nucleotides read TGTGCCAGCAGTTCGGACAGGGGGGGGCAAGAGACCCAGTACTTC.

V and J are TRBV14 and TRBJ2-3; 10 nucleotides agree with TRBD2. CDR1 and CDR2 from the germline V gene are SGHDN and FVKESK. V lost 4 bases, J lost 2 bases, and 6 bases stayed unmatched. This CDR3 spans 16 amino acids. The CDR3 region has the DNA TGTGCCAGCAGCCTAGGACTAGCGGAGCTCACAGATACGCAGTATTTT. It yields the protein CASSLGLAELTDTQYF.

This sequence joins TRBV5-1 and TRBJ2-1, with TRBD2 matching over 7 bases. From germline, CDR1 is SGHRS and CDR2 YFSETQ. V dropped 4 bases and J dropped 0; count of bases not matched to a gene: 16. The CDR3 has 19 residues. CDR3 sequence (DNA): TGCGCCAGCAGCCCCCCGTCTGGGGGGGGAACCAGCTCCTACAATGAGCAGTTCTTC. The encoded protein is CASSPPSGGGTSSYNEQFF. Full variable domain (missing parts from reference TRBV5-1 and TRBJ2-1): KAGVTQTPRYLIKTRGQQVTLSCSPISGHRSVSWYQQTPGQGLQFLFEYFSETQRNKGNFPGRFSGRQFSNSRSEMNVSTLELGDSALYLCASSPPSGGGTSSYNEQFFGPGTRLTVL.

This chain joins TRBV20-1 and TRBJ2-1, with D unclear. The ends were cut back, 2 bases at V and 8 bases at J, with 10 bases in the middle. The germline V gene encodes CDR1 DFQATT and CDR2 SNEGSKA (reference sequence). The CDR3 is 12 residues long. The CDR3 loop is CSARHNDYEQFF. The CDR3 bases are TGCAGTGCTAGACACAATGACTATGAGCAGTTCTTC.

The chain uses TRBV5-1 and TRBJ2-1, with unresolved D. The length of the CDR3 is 16 residues. Germline V gives CDR1 SGHRS, CDR2 YFSETQ. V gave up 4 bases and J gave up 14 bases, with 28 bases separating them. The CDR3 sequence is CASSPRLAVTSPLEFF. CDR3 nucleotides: TGCGCCAGCAGCCCGCGATTAGCAGTAACCTCCCCTTTGGAGTTCTTC.

This chain links TRBV5-1 with TRBJ1-1, with 10 nucleotides matching TRBD1. This CDR3 has 14 residues. Losses at the gene ends were 4 bases for V and 5 bases for J; bases not matched to a gene: 5. From germline, CDR1 is SGHRS and CDR2 YFSETQ. The CDR3 DNA reads TGCGCCAGCAGCCATGGGACAGGGGTTACTGAAGCTTTCTTT. Protein: CASSHGTGVTEAFF.

For this clonotype: A much larger clone lies one base from this, so it may be a read error. This rearrangement joins TRBV9 to TRBJ2-7; the D gene is possibly TRBD2 (6 bases). This CDR3 is 14 amino acids long. V was trimmed by 2 bases and J by 7 bases, leaving 16 bases between them. Germline CDR1 is SGDLS and CDR2 is YYNGEE. This chain's CDR3 is CASSVGTFYNEQYF. The DNA for the CDR3 is TGTGCCAGCAGCGTCGGGACTTTTTACAATGAGCAGTACTTC.

This rearrangement joins TRBV7-9 to TRBJ2-3, with 10 bases identical to TRBD2. This CDR3 has 17 amino acids. Germline CDR1 SEHNR, CDR2 FQNEAQ (reference sequence). V lost 4 bases, J lost 4 bases, and 11 bases stayed unmatched. Written as DNA, the CDR3 is TGTGCCAGCAGCTCGGGGTCTAGCGGGGGACGATCAGATACGCAGTATTTT. It specifies CASSSGSSGGRSDTQYF.

On this clonotype itself: This could be a read error, since a much larger clone is one nucleotide away. The gene calls are TRBV15 and TRBJ2-3; D is unclear. The CDR3 has 17 residues. Per the germline V gene, CDR1 is LNHNV and CDR2 is YYDKDF (reference sequence). CDR3 nucleotide sequence: TGTGCCCCCAGCAGAGCGTCTGGCTCTTATAGCACAGATACGCAGTATTTT. Its protein product is CAPSRASGSYSTDTQYF.

V is TRBV7-8 and J is TRBJ2-2, with D uncertain. Germline CDR1 reads SGHVS; CDR2 reads FQNEAQ. Trimming stripped 5 bases from V and 0 bases from J, with 16 bases between. This CDR3 has 17 amino acids. CDR3 amino acids: CASSLRTDAANTGELFF. CDR3 bases: TGTGCCAGCAGCCTTAGGACGGACGCCGCGAACACCGGGGAGCTGTTTTTT. The variable domain in full, completed from reference TRBV7-8 and TRBJ2-2, reads GAGVSQSPRYKVAKRGQDVALRCDPISGHVSLFWYQQALGQGPEFLTYFQNEAQLDKSGLPSDRFFAERPEGSVSTLKIQRTQQEDSAVYLCASSLRTDAANTGELFFGEGSRLTVL.

This clonotype was observed a few times. The chain employs TRBV2 and TRBJ1-2, with a tentative D call TRBD1 (5 bases). The CDR3 has 14 amino acids. Germline CDR1 SNHLY, CDR2 FYNNEI. Trimming removed 5 bases at V and 0 bases at J, with 10 bases between. The CDR3 nucleotides are TGTGCCAGCAGTCGGGACGGGACTAACTATGGCTACACCTTC. Translated: CASSRDGTNYGYTF.

This clonotype was detected a few times. V and J are TRBV6-2 or TRBV6-3 and TRBJ2-7; the match to TRBD2 covers 12 bases. Losses at the gene ends were 4 bases for V and 7 bases for J; bases not matched to a gene: 5. This CDR3 is built from 14 residues. Per germline, CDR1 MNHEY and CDR2 SVGEGT. The CDR3 loop is CASSSGLAGFEQYF. CDR3 DNA sequence: TGTGCCAGCAGTTCAGGACTAGCGGGGTTTGAGCAGTACTTC.

This chain links TRBV5-1 with TRBJ1-6; D not certain. The CDR3 covers 15 residues. CDR1 SGHRS and CDR2 YFSETQ come from the germline V gene. Between the trimmed V and J ends, which lost 0 bases and 7 bases, there was a span of 11 bases. CDR3 loop: CASSLGLNGNSPLHF. The CDR3 DNA follows: TGCGCCAGCAGCTTGGGACTCAACGGGAATTCACCCCTCCACTTT.

This clonotype occurred a few times. The chain uses TRBV29-1 and TRBJ1-2, with a weak D call TRBD1 (6 bases). The CDR3 covers 13 residues. Germline V gene lookup returns CDR1 SQVTM and CDR2 ANQGSEA. The CDR3 sequence is CTSDRTPNYGYTF. The CDR3 region has the DNA TGCACCTCCGACAGGACCCCTAACTATGGCTACACCTTC.

In the case of this clonotype: One base away lies a much larger clone, so this may be a sequencing read error. The chain joins TRBV4-1 to TRBJ2-7; TRBD2 is a possible D gene (6 bases). The germline V gene encodes CDR1 MGHRA and CDR2 YSYEKL. The CDR3 length is 15 residues. The CDR3 DNA reads TGCGCCAGCGGCCATGGAGGGATCGGATCCTACGAGCAGTACTTC. Protein product: CASGHGGIGSYEQYF.

This clonotype was seen a handful of times. In DNA form, the CDR3 reads TGCGCCAGCAGCCCTACTTTAGTGGGGATCCCGGGGAATGAGCAGTTCTTC. It codes for CASSPTLVGIPGNEQFF. This chain connects TRBV5-1 to TRBJ2-1; possible D gene TRBD2, 5 bases. The V gene lost 4 bases and the J gene lost 7 bases, with 24 bases spanning the gap. This CDR3 is built from 17 residues. Germline V gene lookup returns CDR1 SGHRS and CDR2 YFSETQ. The full variable domain, its missing parts supplied by reference TRBV5-1 and TRBJ2-1, is KAGVTQTPRYLIKTRGQQVTLSCSPISGHRSVSWYQQTPGQGLQFLFEYFSETQRNKGNFPGRFSGRQFSNSRSEMNVSTLELGDSALYLCASSPTLVGIPGNEQFFGPGTRLTVL.

The chain carries TRBV12-3 or TRBV12-4 and TRBJ1-5, with 8 bases aligning to TRBD1. The CDR3 spans 18 residues. V was pared by 4 bases and J by 0 bases, with 11 bases of the junction left unmatched. The CDR3 here is CASSSDRGGGYSNQPQHF. The CDR3 bases are TGTGCCAGCAGTTCAGACAGGGGAGGGGGTTATAGCAATCAGCCCCAGCATTTT.

This chain joins TRBV3-1 and TRBJ1-2; TRBD1 might be the D (5 bases). This CDR3 has 17 residues. Looked up from germline, CDR1 is LGHDT and CDR2 is YNNKEL (reference sequence). With 1 base removed from V and 3 bases from J, the gap between germline ends came to 18 bases. The CDR3 here is CASSQAPWALGDYGYTF. CDR3 DNA sequence: TGTGCCAGCAGCCAAGCGCCGTGGGCTCTAGGGGACTATGGCTACACCTTC.

V usage is TRBV6-5 and J usage is TRBJ1-5; TRBD1 matches 7 bases. The CDR3 covers 15 residues. Looked up from germline, CDR1 is MNHEY and CDR2 is SVGAGI. Losses at the gene ends were 2 bases for V and 3 bases for J; bases not matched to a gene: 4. The CDR3 spells CASSYNRGDNQPQHF. CDR3 coding DNA: TGTGCCAGCAGTTACAACAGGGGAGACAATCAGCCCCAGCATTTT.

V is TRBV20-1 and J is TRBJ2-5; 8 bases agree with TRBD1. Per the germline V gene, CDR1 is DFQATT and CDR2 is SNEGSKA (reference sequence). V dropped 5 bases and J dropped 5; count of bases not matched to a gene: 13. This CDR3 is built from 15 residues. In DNA, the CDR3 is TGCAGTGCTCGCGAGGGAGGACAGGGATACGAGACCCAGTACTTC. Protein sequence: CSAREGGQGYETQYF.

As concerns this clonotype: A much larger clone lies one base from this, so it may be a read error. In this CDR3 the conserved last residue, phenylalanine or tryptophan, is missing, so a read error is likely. V and J are TRBV12-3 or TRBV12-4 and TRBJ2-5; TRBD1 aligns across 8 bases. J was trimmed by 3 bases and V by 5 bases; bases with no gene match: 2. This CDR3 has 13 residues. As DNA, the CDR3 is TGTGCCAGCAGTAAGGGACAGGAAGAGACCCAGTACTCC. Translated: CASSKGQEETQYS.